Listed below are T cell receptor beta chains from one sample, sequenced in a study of OX40 agonist ivuxolimab in advanced cancers. Clones were read by immunoSEQ multiplex PCR, and TCRdb kept only the in-frame ones, dropping some. Altogether about 90,000 clones are present, roughly 90% being singletons, with the ten largest covering 0.33%. Sequenced material: CD4+ or CD8+ T cells sorted from blood, taken in a trial of the OX40 agonist ivuxolimab. These receptors were obtained from an adult with an advanced solid tumor such as melanoma, head and neck, liver or kidney cancer. CDR3s include the opening cysteine and the closing phenylalanine or tryptophan. A D gene is named only where the DNA matches it firmly. Where a row states a size, it is once, few, many or the class of an expanded clone; other rows omit it.

clone size | J gene | V gene | D gene | CDR3 protein | CDR3 DNA
- | TRBJ1-1 | TRBV5-1 | TRBD1 | CASNWDSKNTEAFF | TGCGCCAGCAATTGGGACAGCAAGAACACTGAAGCTTTCTTT
few | TRBJ2-3 | TRBV19 | TRBD2 | CASSIRLAGKGTQYF | TGTGCCAGTAGTATCAGGCTAGCGGGAAAAGGTACGCAGTATTTT
- | TRBJ2-3 | TRBV2 | TRBD1 | CASSDRVGTDTQYF | TGTGCCAGCAGCGACAGGGTCGGCACAGATACGCAGTATTTT
- | TRBJ2-3 | TRBV7-2 | - | CASSLGPFGGGSLPDTQYF | TGTGCCAGCAGCTTAGGCCCTTTCGGGGGCGGGAGTCTTCCAGATACGCAGTATTTT
few | TRBJ1-5 | TRBV30 | - | CAWSQGTGRNQPQHF | TGTGCCTGGAGTCAAGGTACAGGGAGGAATCAGCCCCAGCATTTT
- | TRBJ1-5 | TRBV21-1 | - | CASCPRGGVSNQPQHF | TGTGCCAGCTGCCCCCGAGGGGGAGTTAGCAATCAGCCCCAGCATTTT
once | TRBJ2-3 | TRBV5-1 | - | CASSTSPTDTQYF | TGCGCCAGCAGCACCTCTCCCACAGATACGCAGTATTTT
- | TRBJ2-7 | TRBV6-5 | TRBD1 | CASSYSMRYRGREQYF | TGTGCCAGCAGTTACTCGATGCGTTACAGGGGGAGAGAGCAGTACTTC
- | TRBJ2-3 | TRBV6-1 | - | CASSVSTDTQYF | TGTGCCAGCAGCGTCAGCACAGATACGCAGTATTTT
- | TRBJ2-7 | TRBV7-2 | TRBD2 | CASSPGLAGVLSYEQYF | TGTGCCAGCAGCCCAGGACTAGCGGGAGTTCTTTCCTACGAGCAGTACTTC
once | TRBJ1-1 | TRBV7-9 | - | CASTRVDTEAFF | TGTGCCAGCACCCGGGTCGACACTGAAGCTTTCTTT
- | TRBJ1-5 | TRBV6-6 | - | CASSSFGGPRDQPQHF | TGTGCCAGCAGTTCTTTTGGGGGGCCGCGCGACCAGCCCCAGCATTTT
few | TRBJ2-5 | TRBV5-1 | TRBD2 | CASSATGTRQETQYF | TGCGCCAGCAGCGCTACCGGGACTAGGCAAGAGACCCAGTACTTC
- | TRBJ2-5 | TRBV4-3 | TRBD2 | CASSQEGRTAGGGETQYF | TGCGCCAGCAGCCAAGAGGGGCGCACAGCGGGAGGTGGAGAGACCCAGTACTTC
- | TRBJ2-1 | TRBV12-5 | TRBD1 | CASGSGQPTNEQFF | TGTGCTAGTGGCTCGGGACAGCCTACGAATGAGCAGTTCTTC
once | TRBJ2-1 | TRBV6-1 | - | CASSVQVGLANEQFF | TGTGCCAGCAGTGTCCAGGTGGGACTCGCCAATGAGCAGTTCTTC
- | TRBJ2-1 | TRBV7-2 | - | CASSVHRDNEQFF | TGTGCCAGCAGCGTACACAGGGACAATGAGCAGTTCTTC
- | TRBJ2-7 | TRBV2 | - | CASLGLGGEQYF | TGTGCCAGCTTAGGGTTAGGGGGCGAGCAGTACTTC
- | TRBJ1-2 | TRBV6-5 | - | CASSYSLRYGYTF | TGTGCCAGCAGTTACTCGCTTCGTTATGGCTACACCTTC
once | TRBJ2-2 | TRBV5-4 | - | CASSLHSTGELFF | TGTGCCAGCAGCTTGCATAGCACCGGGGAGCTGTTTTTT
- | TRBJ1-3 | TRBV7-6 | - | CASSLGGQSGNTIYF | TGTGCCAGCAGCTTAGGAGGACAGTCTGGAAACACCATATATTTT
- | TRBJ2-3 | TRBV11-1 | TRBD2 | CASSLSPAGGTDTQYF | TGTGCCAGCAGCCTCTCCCCGGCGGGAGGTACAGATACGCAGTATTTT
- | TRBJ2-5 | TRBV4-1 | TRBD1 | CASSQDSTGGFQETQYF | TGCGCCAGCAGCCAAGATAGTACAGGGGGTTTTCAGGAGACCCAGTACTTC
- | TRBJ2-5 | TRBV9 | - | CASSVASLQETQYF | TGTGCCAGCAGCGTAGCCAGCCTACAAGAGACCCAGTACTTC
- | TRBJ1-2 | TRBV6-1 | TRBD1 | CASSDPGQGPYGYTF | TGTGCCAGCAGTGATCCCGGACAGGGCCCCTATGGCTACACCTTC
few | TRBJ2-2 | TRBV5-5 | TRBD2 | CASSLASGSTAGELFF | TGTGCCAGCAGCTTGGCTAGCGGGAGTACCGCCGGGGAGCTGTTTTTT
- | TRBJ2-3 | TRBV7-2 | TRBD2 | CASSFLSGGGRTDTQYF | TGTGCCAGCAGCTTCCTTAGCGGGGGAGGTCGCACAGATACGCAGTATTTT
- | TRBJ2-7 | TRBV28 | - | CASSPHVVRAEQYF | TGTGCCAGCAGTCCCCACGTGGTCAGGGCCGAGCAGTACTTC
- | TRBJ1-3 | TRBV18 | TRBD1 | CASSPVTGAGNTIYF | TGTGCCAGCTCACCTGTGACAGGGGCGGGAAACACCATATATTTT
few | TRBJ1-5 | TRBV2 | TRBD1 | CASSDDRGGYQPQHF | TGTGCCAGCAGTGATGACAGGGGGGGATATCAGCCCCAGCATTTT
- | TRBJ2-3 | TRBV7-9 | - | CASTRGVAEITDTQYF | TGTGCCAGCACAAGGGGGGTAGCGGAGATCACAGATACGCAGTATTTT
- | TRBJ2-2 | TRBV23-1 | TRBD2 | CASSQLAGGYLNTGELFF | TGCGCCAGCAGTCAACTAGCGGGAGGTTACCTAAACACCGGGGAGCTGTTTTTT
- | TRBJ1-5 | TRBV27 | TRBD1 | CASSSTLNRGNQPQHF | TGTGCCAGCAGTTCGACATTAAACAGGGGAAATCAGCCCCAGCATTTT
once | TRBJ2-7 | TRBV6-1 | TRBD2 | CASSDIAGAAYEQYF | TGTGCCAGCAGTGATATAGCGGGAGCGGCCTACGAGCAGTACTTC
- | TRBJ2-3 | TRBV18 | - | CASSPPAAKGDTQYF | TGTGCCAGCTCACCACCGGCTGCGAAGGGGGATACGCAGTATTTT
- | TRBJ1-1 | TRBV19 | - | CASSRRGVSYTEAFF | TGTGCCAGTAGTCGTCGGGGTGTCTCTTACACTGAAGCTTTCTTT
- | TRBJ1-1 | TRBV7-9 | - | CASSPRVNTEAFF | TGTGCCAGCAGCCCTCGCGTGAACACTGAAGCTTTCTTT
- | TRBJ1-1 | TRBV7-9 | - | CASSYRGANTEAFF | TGTGCCAGCAGCTATAGGGGAGCGAACACTGAAGCTTTCTTT
- | TRBJ2-7 | TRBV15 | TRBD2 | CATSTRLAGSHEQYF | TGTGCCACCAGCACCCGACTAGCGGGCAGCCACGAGCAGTACTTC
- | TRBJ2-7 | TRBV5-1 | TRBD1 | CASRSGTGSSYEQYF | TGCGCCAGCAGGTCCGGGACAGGGAGCTCCTACGAGCAGTACTTC
- | TRBJ1-2 | TRBV6-5 | TRBD1 | CASSRQGVDGYTF | TGTGCCAGCAGCCGACAGGGGGTGGATGGCTACACCTTC
- | TRBJ1-1 | TRBV5-5 | - | CASSFGGFDTEAFF | TGTGCCAGCAGCTTCGGAGGGTTTGACACTGAAGCTTTCTTT
- | TRBJ2-7 | TRBV2 | - | CASKGQPTYEQYF | TGTGCCAGCAAGGGACAACCGACCTACGAGCAGTACTTC
- | TRBJ2-5 | TRBV7-9 | - | CASSLFGETQYF | TGTGCCAGCAGCTTATTCGGAGAGACCCAGTACTTC
- | TRBJ2-5 | TRBV28 | - | CASDSMGAQYF | TGTGCCAGTGACTCGATGGGGGCCCAGTACTTC
- | TRBJ1-3 | TRBV10-3 | - | CAISLGVGGNTIYF | TGTGCCATCAGTTTAGGGGTCGGGGGAAACACCATATATTTT
- | TRBJ2-1 | TRBV5-4 | TRBD2 | CASSLDRSGTGEQFF | TGTGCCAGCAGTCTTGATCGTAGCGGGACGGGTGAGCAGTTCTTC
- | TRBJ1-4 | TRBV6-1 | - | CASSGGLGKEGEKLFF | TGTGCCAGCAGTGGCGGGCTGGGAAAAGAAGGGGAAAAACTGTTTTTT
few | TRBJ2-1 | TRBV15 | TRBD2 | CATSIEQRDRRQFF | TGTGCCACCAGCATCGAACAGCGGGACCGCCGGCAGTTCTTC
- | TRBJ1-3 | TRBV7-9 | - | CASSLRSSPSGNTIYF | TGTGCCAGCAGTCTCAGGTCCTCGCCCTCTGGAAACACCATATATTTT
- | TRBJ2-5 | TRBV18 | - | CASSRTIQETQYF | TGTGCCAGCTCGCGGACAATCCAAGAGACCCAGTACTTC
- | TRBJ1-5 | TRBV25-1 | - | CGGAVKGGNSNQPQHF | TGTGGGGGAGCAGTGAAGGGGGGGAATAGCAATCAGCCCCAGCATTTT
- | TRBJ1-3 | TRBV7-9 | - | CASSSLGTSGNTIYF | TGTGCCAGCAGCTCATTAGGGACGTCTGGAAACACCATATATTTT
once | TRBJ2-5 | TRBV4-1 | TRBD1 | CASSPGQGRGSETQYF | TGCGCCAGCAGCCCGGGACAGGGCCGGGGGTCAGAGACCCAGTACTTC
- | TRBJ2-5 | TRBV5-4 | TRBD2 | CASSPRTSGSEETQYF | TGTGCCAGCAGCCCCCGGACTAGCGGGAGCGAAGAGACCCAGTACTTC
- | TRBJ1-1 | TRBV7-9 | - | CASSQRGGGGNTEAFF | TGTGCCAGCAGCCAGCGGGGAGGAGGTGGTAACACTGAAGCTTTCTTT
- | TRBJ1-2 | TRBV28 | TRBD1 | CASSIGTGFQGYTF | TGTGCCAGCAGTATTGGGACAGGGTTCCAAGGCTACACCTTC
- | TRBJ1-2 | TRBV6-5 | - | CASSSFRGHGYTF | TGTGCCAGCAGCTCCTTCCGGGGGCATGGCTACACCTTC
once | TRBJ2-3 | TRBV7-8 | TRBD2 | CASSTSGTSRTSTDTQYF | TGTGCCAGCAGCACGTCCGGGACTAGCCGAACTAGCACAGATACGCAGTATTTT